This TCR beta chain originates from a study of siplizumab effects on memory and regulatory T cells. Measured with immunoSEQ multiplex PCR; TCRdb has only the in-frame clones, and not every one. The sample contains around 99,000 clones, approximately 90% of which appear only once. The germline V gene encodes CDR1 MNHEY and CDR2 SMNVEV (reference sequence). The CDR3 loop spans 12 amino acids. Trimming took 6 bases from V and 9 from J, leaving 11 bases between them. The material sequenced was Tregs sorted from blood. This clonotype was sampled from a human donor in good health. The rearrangement uses TRBV27 and TRBJ2-2; D remains ambiguous. CDR3 DNA: TGTGCCAGCAGGGAGAACCCCAGGGAGCTGTTTTTT. The encoded protein is CASRENPRELFF.